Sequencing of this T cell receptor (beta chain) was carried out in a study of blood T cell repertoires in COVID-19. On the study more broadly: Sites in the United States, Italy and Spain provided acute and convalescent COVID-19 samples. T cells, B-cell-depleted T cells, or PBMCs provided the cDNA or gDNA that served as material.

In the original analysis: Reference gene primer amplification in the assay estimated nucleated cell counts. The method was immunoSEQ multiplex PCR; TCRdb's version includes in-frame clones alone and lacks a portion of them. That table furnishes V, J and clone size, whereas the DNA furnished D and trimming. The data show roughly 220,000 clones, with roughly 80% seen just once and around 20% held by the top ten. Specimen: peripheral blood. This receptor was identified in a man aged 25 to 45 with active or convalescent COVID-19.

The CDR3 region is CASSAFAGTTQETQYF. The CDR3 DNA is TGTGCCAGCAGTGCGTTTGCCGGGACAACCCAAGAGACCCAGTACTTC. The V gene is TRBV25-1, the J gene TRBJ2-5; weak D call: TRBD1 (6 bases). The CDR3 has 16 residues. Germline loops: CDR1 MGHDK, CDR2 SYGVNS. V was trimmed by 4 bases and J by 1 base, leaving 16 bases between them.